A single sample is the source of the 2 T cell receptor beta chains below, sequenced in a study of CXCR3-negative and CXCR3-positive naive CD8 T cells. cDNA libraries for TRB were generated by 5' RACE incorporating UMI labels. TCRdb reanalyzed the 5' RACE reads, giving one entry per CDR3 protein sequence and no DNA. The sample includes several thousand distinct CDR3 sequences. The sample was naive CXCR3- CD8+ T cells from blood. Sample subset: CD45RO-CCR7+CD27+CD95- naive CD8+ T cells lacking CXCR3 (TNR3-). The receptor set was obtained from a human donor in good health. Some clones in this sample may be carry-over from other donors' samples.

The chain carries TRBV30 and TRBJ2-5; TCRdb names TRBD1, which stays unverified in the absence of DNA. Germline values: CDR1 GTSNPN, CDR2 SVGIG (reference sequence). The CDR3 extends over 13 amino acids. The CDR3 here is CACPDREQETQYF.

This clonotype ranks as medium-sized in terms of frequency. V gene TRBV12-5 combines with J gene TRBJ2-1; TCRdb names TRBD2, which stays unverified in the absence of DNA. The CDR3 extends over 14 amino acids. Germline V gene sequence: CDR1 LGHNT, CDR2 FRNRAP. The CDR3 sequence is CASGTSLSYNEQFF.